This passage covers 3 T cell receptor beta chains from one sample sequenced in a study of technical replicates of blood from a few donors. Clones were read by immunoSEQ multiplex PCR, and TCRdb kept only the in-frame ones, dropping some. This sample has tens of thousands of clones, with roughly 96% found just once. Sample: T cells isolated from PBMCs. These receptors all stem from a human donor in good health.

The chain combines TRBV5-1 with TRBJ1-1; 10 bases fit TRBD1. The CDR3 consists of 16 residues. CDR1 SGHRS and CDR2 YFSETQ come from the germline V gene. Trimming removed 0 bases from V and 6 bases from J; junction bases left unmatched: 8. DNA of the CDR3: TGCGCCAGCAGCTTGGGGCCGGGACAGGGGTATCCTGAAGCTTTCTTT. Translated: CASSLGPGQGYPEAFF.

This chain uses TRBV7-9 with TRBJ2-5; 7 nucleotides line up with TRBD1. With 7 bases clipped from V and 3 bases from J, the junction kept 8 bases outside the gene matches. Germline values: CDR1 SEHNR, CDR2 FQNEAQ (reference sequence). The CDR3 is 14 residues long. This CDR3 is CASKEGQSKETQYF. CDR3 bases: TGTGCCAGCAAAGAGGGACAGAGTAAAGAGACCCAGTACTTC.

CDR3 amino acids: CASSGRLVSGAEQYF. The CDR3, as DNA: TGTGCCAGCAGCGGACGACTCGTAAGTGGGGCCGAGCAGTACTTC. The chain combines TRBV11-3 with TRBJ2-7; D may be TRBD1 (5 bases). The CDR3 contains 15 residues. V was clipped by 5 bases and J by 6 bases, with 20 bases between them. Germline V gives CDR1 SGHNT, CDR2 YENEEA.